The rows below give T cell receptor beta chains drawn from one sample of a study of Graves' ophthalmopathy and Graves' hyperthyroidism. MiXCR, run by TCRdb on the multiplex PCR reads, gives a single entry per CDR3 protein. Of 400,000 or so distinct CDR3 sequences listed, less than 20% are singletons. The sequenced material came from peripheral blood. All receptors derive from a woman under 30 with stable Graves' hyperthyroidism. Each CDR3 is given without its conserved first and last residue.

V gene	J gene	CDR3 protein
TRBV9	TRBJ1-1	ASSVGTAEAF
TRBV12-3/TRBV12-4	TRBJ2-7	ASSFRGSYEQY
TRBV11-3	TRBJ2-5	ASSAGRWGQETQY
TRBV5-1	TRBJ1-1	ASSLVGPDEAF
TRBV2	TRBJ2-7	ASSEARLAGGDEQY
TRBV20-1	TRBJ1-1	SASRGGRVGTEAF
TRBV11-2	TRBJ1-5	ASSLERAAVNQPQH
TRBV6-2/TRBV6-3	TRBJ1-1	ASSSPGARGQLGTEAF
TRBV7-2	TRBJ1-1	ASREQENTEAF
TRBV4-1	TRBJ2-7	ASSHLTGPIYEQY
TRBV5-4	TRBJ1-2	ASSYTDRGRNYGYT
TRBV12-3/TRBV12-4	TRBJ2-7	ASSFRGTLYEQY
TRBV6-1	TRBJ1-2	ASSGGVVYGYT
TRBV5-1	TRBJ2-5	ASSRVSRTQY
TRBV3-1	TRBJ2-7	ASSPGELAREQY
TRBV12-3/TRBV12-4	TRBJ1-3	ASRTDSGNTIY
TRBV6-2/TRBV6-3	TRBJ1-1	ASSRRAEAF
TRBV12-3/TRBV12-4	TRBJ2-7	ASRLTAGSYEQY
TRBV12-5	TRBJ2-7	ASGLVRGRGSYEQY
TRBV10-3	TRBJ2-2	AISQGPGELF
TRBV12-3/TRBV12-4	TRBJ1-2	ASSFTALLGYT
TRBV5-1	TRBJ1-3	ASKTQGSGNTIY
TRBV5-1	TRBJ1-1	ASSPGDRGRSEAF
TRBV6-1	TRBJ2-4	ASSAGNIQY
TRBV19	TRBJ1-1	ASSTRQGTEAF
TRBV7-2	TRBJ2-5	ASSFGLAPETQY
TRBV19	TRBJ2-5	ASSSHLTGEETQY
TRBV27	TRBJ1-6	ASGWDSNSPLH
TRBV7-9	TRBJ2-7	ASSPSRAYEQY
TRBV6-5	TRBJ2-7	ASSSDFTLYEQY
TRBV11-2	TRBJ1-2	ASSLGTVTYGYT
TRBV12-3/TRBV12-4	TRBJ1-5	ASSQTGGGNQPQH
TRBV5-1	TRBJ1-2	ASSLAGGPGQPYGYT
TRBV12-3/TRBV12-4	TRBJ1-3	ASSPSGLLPGNTIY
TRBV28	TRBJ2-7	ATLSTGGKEQY
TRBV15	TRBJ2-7	ATSRDRTGRNEQY